This is a list of T cell receptor beta chains from one sample in a study of T cells after posttransplantation cyclophosphamide. Clones were read by immunoSEQ multiplex PCR, and TCRdb kept only the in-frame ones, dropping some. The sample lists some 22,000 clones; 86% were seen once. The sample comprised PBMCs. The receptors were gathered from a woman aged 60-70 years with a blood cancer, CMV-positive, and with a related stem cell donor. The CDR3 runs from the conserved cysteine through the conserved F or W. A D gene is named only where the DNA matches it firmly. Some rows have no size entry. The others give once, few or many, or a class for an expanded clone.

d_call j_call v_call clone_size cdr3_aa cdr3_nt
TRBD1 TRBJ1-1 TRBV27 NA CASSWTGLNTEAFF TGTGCCAGCAGTTGGACAGGTTTGAACACTGAAGCTTTCTTT
NA TRBJ2-5 TRBV30 NA CAWSVGLALKETQYF TGTGCCTGGAGTGTAGGGCTAGCCCTAAAAGAGACCCAGTACTTC
TRBD2 TRBJ2-1 TRBV29-1 NA CSVEGFGTSGYNEQFF TGCAGCGTTGAAGGATTCGGGACTAGCGGCTACAATGAGCAGTTCTTC
TRBD2 TRBJ2-3 TRBV6-5 NA CASSSASSGSTDTQYF TGTGCCAGCAGTTCTGCCTCTAGCGGTAGCACAGATACGCAGTATTTT
TRBD1 TRBJ1-5 TRBV4-2 NA CASSRDREQPQHF TGTGCCAGCAGCCGAGACAGGGAACAGCCCCAGCATTTT
TRBD2 TRBJ2-7 TRBV11-1 NA CASSQLAGRSYEQYF TGTGCCAGCAGTCAACTAGCGGGAAGGTCCTACGAGCAGTACTTC
NA TRBJ2-1 TRBV7-9 once CASTGTFYNEQFF TGTGCCAGCACGGGGACATTCTACAATGAGCAGTTCTTC
NA TRBJ2-7 TRBV7-8 NA CASSLGRGSPYEQYF TGTGCCAGCAGCTTAGGGCGGGGCTCCCCCTACGAGCAGTACTTC
NA TRBJ2-3 TRBV5-1 NA CASSLAGRSGTTSTDTQYF TGCGCCAGCAGCTTGGCCGGGCGGAGCGGAACGACTAGCACAGATACGCAGTATTTT
TRBD2 TRBJ2-1 TRBV5-1 NA CASSLIGTSGDEQFF TGCGCCAGCAGCCTGATAGGGACTAGCGGCGATGAGCAGTTCTTC
TRBD2 TRBJ2-7 TRBV6-1 NA CASSVAGGPDEQYF TGTGCCAGCAGTGTAGCGGGAGGGCCGGACGAGCAGTACTTC
NA TRBJ2-1 TRBV29-1 NA CSVDSGGSYNEQFF TGCAGCGTTGACTCCGGGGGCTCCTACAATGAGCAGTTCTTC
TRBD2 TRBJ2-4 TRBV5-4 NA CASSLEGLAGGKNIQYF TGTGCCAGCAGCTTGGAAGGGCTAGCGGGAGGGAAAAACATTCAGTACTTC
NA TRBJ2-3 TRBV30 NA CAWAPSRLEDTQYF TGTGCCTGGGCCCCGTCGAGGTTAGAAGATACGCAGTATTTT
TRBD2 TRBJ2-5 TRBV19 NA CASRFSGRNPTGTQYF TGTGCCAGTAGGTTTAGCGGGAGGAACCCGACGGGGACCCAGTACTTC
NA TRBJ1-1 TRBV5-6 few CASSLIGDTEAFF TGTGCCAGCAGCTTGATCGGTGACACTGAAGCTTTCTTT
NA TRBJ2-7 TRBV5-5 NA CASSSLEVTYEQYF TGTGCCAGCAGCTCCCTGGAGGTGACCTACGAGCAGTACTTC
NA TRBJ1-3 TRBV6-1 NA CASSEAGSSGNTIYF TGTGCCAGCAGTGAAGCTGGGAGCTCTGGAAACACCATATATTTT
TRBD2 TRBJ2-1 TRBV19 NA CASSGGSRYNEQFF TGTGCCAGCAGCGGGGGTTCCCGGTACAATGAGCAGTTCTTC
TRBD2 TRBJ2-1 TRBV5-6 once CASSLGTRHNEQFF TGTGCCAGCAGCCTCGGGACTAGGCACAATGAGCAGTTCTTC
TRBD2 TRBJ2-7 TRBV9 NA CASSVELAGSYEQYF TGTGCCAGCAGCGTAGAACTAGCGGGATCCTACGAGCAGTACTTC
NA TRBJ1-2 TRBV21-1 few CASSKALSRPHGYTF TGTGCCAGCAGCAAAGCGCTTTCCAGGCCGCATGGCTACACCTTC
NA TRBJ2-2 TRBV10-3 NA CASGGNTGELFF TGTGCCAGCGGAGGGAACACCGGGGAGCTGTTTTTT
TRBD2 TRBJ2-7 TRBV6-1 NA CASSEWAGEEQYF TGTGCCAGCAGTGAATGGGCGGGGGAGGAGCAGTACTTC
TRBD1 TRBJ2-1 TRBV18 NA CASSGSDRGKDEQFF TGTGCCAGCTCAGGAAGTGACAGGGGGAAAGATGAGCAGTTCTTC
NA TRBJ1-2 TRBV9 NA CASAANYGYTF TGTGCCAGCGCAGCTAACTATGGCTACACCTTC
TRBD1 TRBJ2-7 TRBV30 NA CAWRATGGSYEQYF TGTGCCTGGAGGGCGACAGGGGGCTCCTACGAGCAGTACTTC
TRBD1 TRBJ1-1 TRBV2 few CASSPDRVGGAFF TGTGCCAGCAGTCCCGACAGGGTAGGAGGAGCTTTCTTT
TRBD1 TRBJ1-4 TRBV28 few CASSPPGGNEKLFF TGTGCCAGCAGCCCCCCAGGGGGTAATGAAAAACTGTTTTTT
TRBD2 TRBJ2-1 TRBV13 NA CASSTRFQLAGAGGYNEQFF TGTGCCAGCAGCACACGTTTCCAACTAGCCGGGGCGGGAGGGTACAATGAGCAGTTCTTC
TRBD2 TRBJ2-1 TRBV11-2 NA CASSPRLAGGEQFF TGTGCCAGCAGTCCGAGACTAGCGGGAGGTGAGCAGTTCTTC